Shown below are 26 T cell receptor beta chains from a single sample sequenced in a study of T-cell memory formation after mild COVID-19. TCRdb re-called the 5' RACE reads with MiXCR, one entry per CDR3 protein. Of about 340,000 distinct CDR3 sequences detected, more than 20% appear once; the ten largest clones hold approximately 12%. Sequenced: PBMCs or a T cell subset sorted from them (not recorded which). The receptors shown here come from an adult woman who had mild COVID-19 (a few samples of this study predate the infection). Cell type and time point are not known.

This clonotype was picked up a small number of times. The chain recombines TRBV20-1 with TRBJ1-2, with D perhaps TRBD1 (5 bases). Trimming pared 5 bases from V and 4 bases from J, leaving 11 bases between. Per the germline V gene, CDR1 is DFQATT and CDR2 is SNEGSKA (reference sequence). The CDR3 contains 12 residues. The CDR3 here is CSAPTGGYGYTF. The CDR3 DNA follows: TGCAGTGCTCCTACGGGGGGCTATGGCTACACCTTC.

This clonotype was seen a handful of times. The rearrangement uses TRBV27 and TRBJ1-2; D is ambiguous. The V end was cut by 4 bases, the J end by 4 bases, with 10 bases between. In germline, CDR1 is MNHEY, CDR2 SMNVEV (reference sequence). The CDR3 consists of 13 residues. CDR3 in amino acids: CASSSTLSYGYTF. The DNA for the CDR3 is TGTGCCAGCAGTTCAACCCTATCCTATGGCTACACCTTC.

This clonotype has more than one count but fewer than ten. The chain carries TRBV4-1 and TRBJ2-7, with D perhaps matching TRBD1 (5 bases). Deletions cut 2 bases from V and 0 bases from J, with 8 bases between. Germline V gives CDR1 MGHRA, CDR2 YSYEKL. There are 14 residues in the CDR3. CDR3 in DNA: TGCGCCAGCAGCCAACAGGGTTCCTCCTACGAGCAGTACTTC. Amino acids: CASSQQGSSYEQYF.

The table lists this clonotype with a few counts. V is TRBV7-9 and J is TRBJ2-2; 10 bases line up with TRBD1. The CDR3 covers 17 residues. The J segment lost 3 bases and the V segment lost 5 bases, leaving 9 bases of the junction unmatched. The germline gives CDR1 SEHNR, CDR2 FQNEAQ (reference sequence). The CDR3 DNA reads TGTGCCAGCAGCCGGGTACGACAGGGGGCCCACACCGGGGAGCTGTTTTTT. Protein product: CASSRVRQGAHTGELFF.

This clonotype was recorded a few times. This chain joins TRBV6-5 and TRBJ2-7; 8 positions agree with TRBD1. This CDR3 is built from 17 residues. J gave up 0 bases and V 3 bases, and 10 bases lay outside the gene matches. Germline lookup yields CDR1 MNHEY and CDR2 SVGAGI. The CDR3 protein is CASSYSLTGDLSYEQYF. The CDR3 DNA sequence: TGTGCCAGCAGTTATTCGCTGACAGGGGACCTCTCCTACGAGCAGTACTTC.

V usage is TRBV15 and J usage is TRBJ2-2; D may be TRBD2 (6 bases). V was trimmed by 0 bases and J by 4 bases, leaving 9 bases between them. From germline, CDR1 is LNHNV and CDR2 YYDKDF (reference sequence). There are 15 residues in the CDR3. The DNA of the CDR3 is TGTGCCACCAGCAGAGACGCGGGATCCACCGGGGAGCTGTTTTTT. It is translated as CATSRDAGSTGELFF. Full variable domain (missing parts from reference TRBV15 and TRBJ2-2): DAMVIQNPRYQVTQFGKPVTLSCSQTLNHNVMYWYQQKSSQAPKLLFHYYDKDFNNEADTPDNFQSRRPNTSFCFLDIRSPGLGDTAMYLCATSRDAGSTGELFFGEGSRLTVL.

V and J are TRBV6-6 and TRBJ2-7; 8 nucleotides agree with TRBD1. Germline lookup yields CDR1 MNHNY and CDR2 SVGAGI (reference sequence). V lost 2 bases, J lost 3 bases, and 3 bases stayed unmatched. CDR3 length: 14 amino acids. CDR3 amino acids: CASSYGQGNYEQYF. The CDR3 nucleotides are TGTGCCAGCAGTTACGGACAGGGAAACTACGAGCAGTACTTC.

This clonotype was found a few times. CDR3 DNA sequence: TGTGCCAGCAGTTACCTGGGCGGTAATCAGCCCCAGCATTTT. Its protein is CASSYLGGNQPQHF. The chain is built from TRBV6-2 or TRBV6-3 and TRBJ1-5, with D unclear. The CDR3 loop spans 14 amino acids. Germline CDR1 is MNHEY and CDR2 is SVGEGT. V was shortened by 2 bases and J by 4 bases, with 9 bases between the two germline ends.

CDR3 sequence: CASSYSQGTGSYNQPQHF. CDR3 DNA sequence: TGTGCCAGCAGTTACAGCCAGGGGACTGGTAGTTACAATCAGCCCCAGCATTTT. The chain carries TRBV6-2 or TRBV6-3 and TRBJ1-5, with D maybe TRBD1 (6 bases). Germline values: CDR1 MNHEY, CDR2 SVGEGT. CDR3 size: 18 residues. The ends were cut back, 2 bases at V and 3 bases at J, with 20 bases in the middle.

This clonotype has a handful of counts. The gene calls are TRBV20-1 and TRBJ2-3; D remains ambiguous. The CDR3 sequence is 14 residues long. Between the trimmed V and J ends, which lost 1 base and 2 bases, there was a span of 10 bases. The germline CDR1 and CDR2 sequences are DFQATT and SNEGSKA (reference sequence). The CDR3 loop reads CSARGGNPTDTQYF. The CDR3, as DNA: TGCAGTGCTAGAGGGGGTAACCCCACAGATACGCAGTATTTT.

The chain is built from TRBV3-1 and TRBJ2-1; the D is unclear. Per the germline V gene, CDR1 is LGHDT and CDR2 is YNNKEL (reference sequence). Trimming removed 4 bases from V and 10 bases from J, with 11 bases in between. This CDR3 region has 12 residues. CDR3 amino acids: CASSPPRGEQFF. The CDR3 bases are TGTGCCAGCAGCCCTCCCCGTGGGGAGCAGTTCTTC.

This clonotype came up many times. The genes are TRBV5-4 and TRBJ2-5; D perhaps matches TRBD2 (5 bases). Germline V gene data show CDR1 as SGHNT and CDR2 as YYREEE (reference sequence). The CDR3 contains 15 residues. The ends were cut back, 0 bases at V and 1 base at J, with 10 bases in the middle. The CDR3 region is CASSLAGGSQETQYF. The CDR3 DNA follows: TGTGCCAGCAGCTTGGCCGGAGGCAGCCAAGAGACCCAGTACTTC.

This clonotype occurred a few times. This chain connects TRBV7-2 to TRBJ2-7; TRBD2 matches at 7 bases. The germline CDR1 and CDR2 sequences are SGHTA and FQGNSA. The V segment lost 0 bases and the J segment 7 bases; nucleotides outside the gene matches: 9. The CDR3 spans 15 residues. CDR3 coding DNA: TGTGCCAGCAGCTTAGCAGTGAGCGGGATGGGTGAGCAGTACTTC. Encoded protein: CASSLAVSGMGEQYF.

This clonotype was seen a handful of times. This chain uses TRBV19 with TRBJ2-7; TRBD2 is a possible D gene (5 bases). Germline assignment: CDR1 LNHDA and CDR2 SQIVND (reference sequence). This CDR3 spans 14 amino acids. Between the trimmed V and J ends, which lost 10 bases and 5 bases, there was a span of 21 bases. This chain's CDR3 is CATKSTGRSHEQYF. CDR3 bases: TGTGCCACCAAGTCGACGGGAAGGTCCCACGAGCAGTACTTC.

This clonotype has only a few counts. V is TRBV4-1 and J is TRBJ2-5, with D perhaps TRBD1 or TRBD2 (5 bases each). V lost 2 bases and J lost 1, with 17 bases in between. This CDR3 contains 17 residues. Germline CDR1 is MGHRA and CDR2 is YSYEKL. CDR3 nucleotides: TGCGCCAGCAGCCAACCCCAACTATTCGGGGCCCAAGAGACCCAGTACTTC. Translated, it gives CASSQPQLFGAQETQYF.

The chain is built from TRBV12-5 and TRBJ2-1, with 14 bases aligning to TRBD2. Germline assignment: CDR1 LGHNT and CDR2 FRNRAP. The CDR3 has 16 residues. Unmatched junction bases numbered 6, after V lost 5 bases and J lost 6 bases. CDR3 region: CASGRSGLAGGNEQFF. In nucleotides, the CDR3 is TGTGCTAGTGGTCGAAGCGGACTAGCGGGAGGCAATGAGCAGTTCTTC.

The rearrangement joins TRBV11-3 to TRBJ2-5, with 7 bases identical to TRBD2. Germline values: CDR1 SGHNT, CDR2 YENEEA. V shed 3 bases, J shed 4 bases, and the junction held 2 bases outside the gene matches. The CDR3 is 13 amino acids. Here the CDR3 DNA reads TGTGCCAGCAGCTTCGGGGAGGGAGAGACCCAGTACTTC. This encodes CASSFGEGETQYF. Complete variable domain (other parts from reference TRBV11-3 and TRBJ2-5): EAGVVQSPRYKIIEKKQPVAFWCNPISGHNTLYWYLQNLGQGPELLIRYENEEAVDDSQLPKDRFSAERLKGVDSTLKIQPAELGDSAVYLCASSFGEGETQYFGPGTRLLVL.

This clonotype has a handful of counts. The CDR3 protein is CATSGSTHFGTTNMVEQFF. The DNA of the CDR3 is TGTGCCACCAGTGGATCCACCCATTTCGGGACTACTAATATGGTTGAGCAGTTCTTC. This chain connects TRBV24-1 to TRBJ2-1; 7 bases align to TRBD2. J gave up 9 bases and V 5 bases, and 24 bases lay outside the gene matches. Looked up from germline, CDR1 is KGHDR and CDR2 is SFDVKD. CDR3 size: 19 residues.

The rearrangement uses TRBV3-1 and TRBJ1-1, with a tentative D call TRBD1 (6 bases). The V end lost 6 bases, the J end lost 0 bases, and 8 bases lay between the germline ends. Germline V gene sequence: CDR1 LGHDT, CDR2 YNNKEL (reference sequence). This CDR3 region has 13 residues. The CDR3 loop reads CASRRGVNTEAFF. DNA of the CDR3: TGTGCCAGCAGGAGGGGGGTGAACACTGAAGCTTTCTTT. Complete variable domain (other parts from reference TRBV3-1 and TRBJ1-1): DTAVSQTPKYLVTQMGNDKSIKCEQNLGHDTMYWYKQDSKKFLKIMFSYNNKELIINETVPNRFSPKSPDKAHLNLHINSLELGDSAVYFCASRRGVNTEAFFGQGTRLTVV.

This clonotype was seen more than once but under ten times. Here the CDR3 reads CASSGADRPNEKLFF. The CDR3, as DNA: TGTGCCAGCAGTGGCGCGGACAGGCCCAATGAAAAACTGTTTTTT. The chain is built from TRBV6-6 and TRBJ1-4; 7 nucleotides line up with TRBD1. CDR3 length: 15 amino acids. Germline V CDR1 and CDR2: MNHNY, SVGAGI (reference sequence). V shed 5 bases and J 5 bases; nucleotides not matched to a gene: 8.

The genes are TRBV12-3 or TRBV12-4 and TRBJ2-3; 11 positions agree with TRBD2. V trimming: 6 bases; J trimming: 8 bases; junction bases outside the gene matches: 10. The CDR3 consists of 15 residues. The CDR3 DNA reads TGTGCCAGCAGCTCCGGACTAGCGGGTGTCGGTACGCAGTATTTT. Its translation: CASSSGLAGVGTQYF.

This chain links TRBV6-5 with TRBJ1-1; the D is unclear. V dropped 0 bases and J dropped 4 bases, with 15 bases sitting between them. CDR1 MNHEY and CDR2 SVGAGI come from the germline V gene. CDR3 length: 16 residues. The CDR3 coding sequence is TGTGCCAGCAGTTACTCGGACGTGTACCCTACCACTGAAGCTTTCTTT. It encodes CASSYSDVYPTTEAFF.

This clonotype was observed a handful of times. This sequence joins TRBV9 and TRBJ1-1; D is undetermined. This CDR3 comprises 14 residues. Per germline, CDR1 SGDLS and CDR2 YYNGEE. V lost 7 bases and J 2 bases, leaving 15 bases between the germline ends. This CDR3 reads CASASRGFNTEAFF. Written as DNA, the CDR3 is TGTGCCAGCGCCTCCCGGGGATTTAACACTGAAGCTTTCTTT.

This clonotype was picked up a small number of times. This chain links TRBV10-3 with TRBJ2-2, with D perhaps matching TRBD2 (6 bases). Germline CDR1 reads ENHRY; CDR2 reads SYGVKD. V lost 0 bases to trimming and J lost 5 bases, with 25 bases between them. This CDR3 has 20 residues. The DNA for the CDR3 is TGTGCCATCAGTGAGTCGAAGGCTAGCGCTCGTCGCCTGACTACCGGGGAGCTGTTTTTT. It encodes CAISESKASARRLTTGELFF.

The chain carries TRBV12-3 or TRBV12-4 and TRBJ2-5; 14 positions agree with TRBD2. CDR3 length equals 16 residues. The J segment lost 5 bases and the V segment lost 5 bases, leaving 7 bases of the junction unmatched. CDR3 DNA: TGTGCCAGCAGTCCCGGGACTAGCGGGAGAGCGGAGACCCAGTACTTC. This codes for CASSPGTSGRAETQYF.

The V gene is TRBV5-1, the J gene TRBJ2-1, with D uncertain. Germline V gene sequence: CDR1 SGHRS, CDR2 YFSETQ. V was shortened by 2 bases and J by 4 bases, with 4 bases between the two germline ends. CDR3 length: 12 amino acids. The CDR3 coding sequence is TGCGCCAGCAGCTTACATTACAATGAGCAGTTCTTC. It codes for CASSLHYNEQFF.